The 18 T cell receptor beta chains reported below all come from one sample, sequenced in a study of T cell responses to AZD1222 COVID-19 vaccine. Profiling relied on immunoSEQ multiplex PCR, and the TCRdb table lists in-frame clones only, not all of them. The sample carries approximately 100,000 clones, about nine tenths recorded once. The sample was peripheral blood, taken on day 0 of AZD1222 vaccination. These receptors were collected from an adult in good health.

The chain is built from TRBV5-4 and TRBJ1-1; 8 nucleotides agree with TRBD1. The CDR3 runs 15 residues. The germline V gene encodes CDR1 SGHNT and CDR2 YYREEE (reference sequence). The trim removed 4 bases at V and 1 base at J, leaving 6 bases unmatched. As DNA, the CDR3 is TGTGCCAGCAGCCTGGACAGGGTGGCGAACACTGAAGCTTTCTTT. Translating gives CASSLDRVANTEAFF.

Concerning this clone itself: A read error may account for a junction end that differs from germline. The V and J genes are TRBV15 and TRBJ1-6; D gene unclear. The CDR3 is 12 residues long. In germline, CDR1 is LNHNV, CDR2 YYDKDF (reference sequence). The CDR3: CATSSSNSPLHF. The CDR3 DNA sequence: TGTGCCACCAGCTCCTCTAATTCACCCCTCCACTTT.

The chain uses TRBV6-6 and TRBJ1-1, with D possibly being TRBD1 (5 bases). This CDR3 has 12 residues. V shed 6 bases and J shed 1 base, with 6 bases lying between them. Per germline, CDR1 MNHNY and CDR2 SVGAGI (reference sequence). The CDR3 loop reads CASSQGNTEAFF. The CDR3, as DNA: TGTGCCAGCAGCCAGGGGAACACTGAAGCTTTCTTT.

V gene TRBV4-2 combines with J gene TRBJ2-3; 8 nucleotides line up with TRBD2. J gave up 2 bases and V 1 base, and 8 bases lay outside the gene matches. CDR1 LGHNA and CDR2 YNFKEQ come from the germline V gene. There are 17 residues in the CDR3. The CDR3 DNA sequence: TGTGCCAGCAGCCAAGCCAATCGCGGGGGGACCACAGATACGCAGTATTTT. Translated: CASSQANRGGTTDTQYF.

The CDR3 here is CASSYPIWSGPRGDGYTF. The CDR3 DNA follows: TGCGCCAGCAGTTACCCTATATGGAGCGGGCCACGGGGGGATGGCTACACCTTC. The chain recombines TRBV23-1 with TRBJ1-2; D perhaps matches TRBD1 (5 bases). TRBV23-1 is annotated as an ORF whose role is uncertain. V lost 5 bases and J 6 bases, leaving 28 bases between the germline ends. This CDR3 spans 18 amino acids.

This chain connects TRBV28 to TRBJ1-1, with 10 bases lining up with TRBD1. Germline lookup yields CDR1 MDHEN and CDR2 SYDVKM. This CDR3 comprises 15 residues. J lost 4 bases, V lost 7 bases, and 9 bases had no gene match. DNA for the CDR3: TGTGCCAGCACCGGCGATGGGACAGGGGTCACTGAAGCTTTCTTT. Translation gives CASTGDGTGVTEAFF.

In its sample, this clone was seen once. The rearrangement links TRBV28 to TRBJ1-5; D is unclear. Germline loops: CDR1 MDHEN, CDR2 SYDVKM. This CDR3 is 14 amino acids long. The germline V and J ends were trimmed by 8 bases and 0 bases, with 11 bases remaining between them. CDR3: CASSLTYSNQPQHF. The DNA of the CDR3 is TGTGCCAGCTCCCTTACCTATAGCAATCAGCCCCAGCATTTT.

The chain has TRBV9 and TRBJ1-1; D may be TRBD1 (6 bases). Trimming removed 0 bases from V and 3 bases from J, with 12 bases in between. The CDR3 loop spans 15 amino acids. Germline CDR1 is SGDLS and CDR2 is YYNGEE. CDR3 loop: CASSVVGGRDTEAFF. The CDR3 DNA sequence: TGTGCCAGCAGCGTAGTTGGGGGGCGGGACACTGAAGCTTTCTTT.

This clone was found once. The V call is TRBV9, the J call TRBJ1-4; D is possibly TRBD1 (5 bases). V dropped 4 bases and J dropped 4 bases, with 14 bases sitting between them. CDR3 length equals 15 residues. Germline lookup yields CDR1 SGDLS and CDR2 YYNGEE. CDR3 nucleotide sequence: TGTGCCAGCAGCTCGGGACTCCTTCTTAATGAAAAACTGTTTTTT. Amino acid sequence: CASSSGLLLNEKLFF. The whole variable domain, filled in from reference TRBV9 and TRBJ1-4, reads DSGVTQTPKHLITATGQRVTLRCSPRSGDLSVYWYQQSLDQGLQFLIQYYNGEERAKGNILERFSAQQFPDLHSELNLSSLELGDSALYFCASSSGLLLNEKLFFGSGTQLSVL.

This clone appeared once. J is TRBJ1-4 and V is TRBV6-5, with 7 positions matching TRBD1. Trimming cost V 6 bases and J 8 bases; bases outside gene matches: 12. This CDR3 comprises 15 residues. Looked up from germline, CDR1 is MNHEY and CDR2 is SVGAGI. The chain's CDR3 is CASSPVVDRAEKLFF. The CDR3 DNA follows: TGTGCCAGCAGCCCAGTGGTTGACAGGGCCGAAAAACTGTTTTTT.

This rearrangement joins TRBV6-5 to TRBJ2-7; D call uncertain. V lost 6 bases to trimming and J lost 3 bases, with 6 bases between them. The germline gives CDR1 MNHEY, CDR2 SVGAGI. This CDR3 spans 11 amino acids. The CDR3 DNA is TGTGCCAGCAGGACCTTCTACGAGCAGTACTTC. Translation gives CASRTFYEQYF.

This sequence joins TRBV27 and TRBJ1-5; D remains ambiguous. V lost 2 bases, J lost 4 bases, and 24 bases lay in between. Germline loops: CDR1 MNHEY, CDR2 SMNVEV (reference sequence). This CDR3 comprises 19 residues. The CDR3 spells CASSLPPRAGGRANQPQHF. The DNA for the CDR3 is TGTGCCAGCAGTTTACCCCCCCGGGCAGGAGGGAGAGCAAATCAGCCCCAGCATTTT.

The chain recombines TRBV6-6 with TRBJ2-7; D may be TRBD2 (5 bases). This CDR3 is built from 14 residues. Germline CDR1 MNHNY, CDR2 SVGAGI (reference sequence). Trimming left V 0 bases short and J 2 bases short, with 8 bases between. The CDR3 loop is CASSYSEGPYEQYF. CDR3 DNA sequence: TGTGCCAGCAGTTACTCTGAGGGTCCCTACGAGCAGTACTTC.

The chain uses TRBV6-5 and TRBJ2-3, with no clear D. The CDR3 loop spans 13 amino acids. Germline CDR1 MNHEY, CDR2 SVGAGI. The ends were cut back, 4 bases at V and 5 bases at J, with 10 bases in the middle. The CDR3 sequence is CASSLRIKDTQYF. As DNA, the CDR3 is TGTGCCAGCAGTTTAAGGATAAAAGATACGCAGTATTTT.

This chain uses TRBV6-4 with TRBJ2-4; 8 bases are a match to TRBD2. Unmatched junction bases numbered 8, after V lost 11 bases and J lost 5 bases. CDR3 length: 13 amino acids. The germline V gene encodes CDR1 MRHNA and CDR2 SNTAGT. The CDR3 DNA reads as TGTGCCCACCCCGGGGGGGCACAAAACATTCAGTACTTC. It codes for CAHPGGAQNIQYF.

The chain combines TRBV2 with TRBJ1-4, with D tentatively TRBD1 (5 bases). The CDR3 length is 15 residues. Trimming shortened V by 3 bases and J by 0 bases, and 8 bases separated the two germline ends. The germline CDR1 and CDR2 sequences are SNHLY and FYNNEI. This CDR3 is CASSEQGATNEKLFF. The CDR3 nucleotides read TGTGCCAGCAGTGAGCAGGGAGCAACTAATGAAAAACTGTTTTTT.

This clone has just one count. The V call is TRBV3-1 (or the pseudogene TRBV3-2), the J call TRBJ1-1, with TRBD1 matching over 7 bases. The J segment lost 11 bases and the V segment lost 10 bases, leaving 10 bases of the junction unmatched. This CDR3 region has 11 residues. Germline V gene lookup returns CDR1 LGHDT and CDR2 YNNKEL (reference sequence). The DNA for the CDR3 is TGTGCCACAGACTCCGGGACAGTGGCTTTCTTT. This gives the protein CATDSGTVAFF.

The chain recombines TRBV6-5 with TRBJ2-3; weak D call: TRBD2 (6 bases). The CDR3 sequence is 16 residues long. Trimming cost V 2 bases and J 5 bases, with 17 bases left between them. Per germline, CDR1 MNHEY and CDR2 SVGAGI. The CDR3 DNA follows: TGTGCCAGCAGTTACGGGTCGGGTCTCGGGGGAGATACGCAGTATTTT. It encodes CASSYGSGLGGDTQYF.